This T cell receptor beta chain was captured by sequencing in a study of cytomegalovirus exposure and HLA in healthy donors. Study information: Caucasian-associated ancestry cluster membership applied to just over 80% of approximately 420 genotyped donors.

About this clone: The antigen is unknown.

The PCR made use of 60 Vbeta and 13 Jbeta primers. Profiled with immunoSEQ multiplex PCR; TCRdb holds only in-frame clones, not every one. The profile covers approximately 70,000 clones, with about 74% appearing a single time and 11% taken by the ten largest. Overall study findings and caveats: In a later analysis, specific HLA alleles were associated with some 16,000 TCR beta sequences at a 0.05 false discovery rate. According to a later analysis, most TCR beta chains associated with CMV appeared HLA-restricted.

Trimming removed 0 bases at V and 1 base at J, with 14 bases between. This CDR3 is 16 amino acids long. CDR1 is GTSNPN, CDR2 SVGIG, per germline (reference sequence). The sample consisted of PBMCs. The chain joins TRBV30 to TRBJ2-3; D possibly corresponds to TRBD1 (6 bases). The source is a woman in her fifties or sixties in good health and CMV-seropositive. CDR3 sequence: CAWSVPQGLGTDTQYF. The CDR3 DNA reads as TGTGCCTGGAGTGTTCCCCAGGGGCTTGGCACAGATACGCAGTATTTT.